The source of this T cell receptor (beta chain) is a study of cytotoxic CD8 clonotypes in ibrutinib-treated CLL. This CDR3 is 14 amino acids long. V was shortened by 3 bases and J by 5 bases, with 13 bases between the two germline ends. Germline CDR1 MNHEY, CDR2 SMNVEV (reference sequence). The protocol was immunoSEQ multiplex PCR, while the TCRdb copy is restricted to in-frame clones and leaves out a portion. The repertoire consists of 20,000 to 30,000 clones, with just under 70% occurring once and the leading ten covering approximately 30%. The sequence came from a human donor with chronic lymphocytic leukemia. This rearrangement joins TRBV27 to TRBJ1-2, with D possibly being TRBD1 (6 bases). Specimen: PBMCs, collected after 24 months of ibrutinib treatment. The CDR3 nucleotides are TGTGCCAGCAGTTTCAACAGGGCAGGGTATGGCTACACCTTC. The encoded protein is CASSFNRAGYGYTF.